This is a list of T cell receptor beta chains from one sample in a study of cytomegalovirus exposure and HLA in healthy donors. Clones were sequenced by immunoSEQ multiplex PCR, and TCRdb holds only the in-frame ones, with some missing. The data contain 150,000 to 200,000 clones, over 75% of them seen just once; the ten biggest clones take up 2% to 2.5%. Sequencing was carried out using PBMCs. These receptors all stem from a man in his fifties or sixties in good health and CMV-seronegative. Each CDR3 is given with its conserved first and last residue. The D gene is left open where the match is weak. A row's size may be missing; if present it is once, few, many or a size class.

J,size,V,D,CDR3,DNA
TRBJ2-2,.,TRBV5-8,TRBD2,CASSLARGRTSAGELFF,TGTGCCAGCAGCTTGGCCAGGGGGAGGACTAGCGCCGGGGAGCTGTTTTTT
TRBJ2-7,few,TRBV6-4,.,CASSGSGKYF,TGTGCCAGCAGTGGGTCAGGAAAGTACTTC
TRBJ1-5,.,TRBV6-5,.,CASSYSSPGGNQPQHF,TGTGCCAGCAGTTACTCGAGTCCCGGGGGCAATCAGCCCCAGCATTTT
TRBJ1-5,.,TRBV11-2,TRBD1,CASSRDRGNQPQNF,TGTGCCAGCAGTCGTGACAGGGGAAATCAGCCCCAGAATTTT
TRBJ1-2,.,TRBV5-1,TRBD1,CASSPEGQGDGSNYGYTF,TGCGCCAGCAGCCCCGAGGGACAGGGGGACGGATCTAACTATGGCTACACCTTC
TRBJ1-6,few,TRBV5-1,TRBD1,CASSLVEPGQADHYNSPLHF,TGCGCCAGCAGCTTGGTCGAGCCGGGACAGGCCGACCACTATAATTCACCCCTCCACTTT
TRBJ1-5,once,TRBV2,TRBD1,CASKDNRGRVQPQHF,TGTGCCAGCAAAGACAACAGGGGGCGTGTTCAGCCCCAGCATTTT
TRBJ2-7,.,TRBV4-1,TRBD1,CASSQEWQGDEQYF,TGCGCCAGCAGCCAAGAGTGGCAGGGGGACGAGCAGTACTTC
TRBJ1-2,.,TRBV9,.,CASSPSGGANYGYTF,TGTGCCAGCAGCCCCAGCGGGGGGGCTAACTATGGCTACACCTTC
TRBJ1-1,few,TRBV5-1,TRBD1,CASSFASDRFPEAFF,TGCGCCAGCAGCTTCGCCTCGGACAGGTTCCCTGAAGCTTTCTTT
TRBJ1-2,.,TRBV6-1,.,CASSISVNGNYGYTF,TGTGCCAGCAGCATCTCGGTAAATGGTAACTATGGCTACACCTTC
TRBJ2-2,.,TRBV5-1,.,CASSFSGQTYTGELFF,TGCGCCAGCAGCTTTAGCGGACAAACGTACACCGGGGAGCTGTTTTTT
TRBJ1-5,once,TRBV5-6,.,CASSWGVGGNQPQHF,TGTGCCAGCAGCTGGGGGGTGGGTGGCAATCAGCCCCAGCATTTT
TRBJ1-1,.,TRBV27,.,CASKVLLGRKNTEAFF,TGTGCCAGCAAAGTGTTATTGGGCAGAAAGAACACTGAAGCTTTCTTT
TRBJ1-2,.,TRBV2,TRBD1,CANGQGAGYGYTF,TGTGCCAACGGACAGGGGGCGGGCTATGGCTACACCTTC
TRBJ2-7,.,TRBV6-5,.,CASSYSRESYEQYF,TGTGCCAGCAGTTACTCACGAGAGTCCTACGAGCAGTACTTC
TRBJ2-1,.,TRBV27,TRBD1,CASSKDRDDEQFF,TGTGCCAGCAGTAAGGACAGGGATGATGAGCAGTTCTTC
TRBJ1-2,.,TRBV6-1,TRBD1,CASRGTGSNYGYTF,TGTGCCAGCAGAGGGACAGGGTCTAACTATGGCTACACCTTC
TRBJ1-1,.,TRBV2,.,CASSPLRNTEAFF,TGTGCCAGCAGTCCGCTTAGGAACACTGAAGCTTTCTTT
TRBJ1-2,.,TRBV18,TRBD1,CASSPQTGGYYGYTF,TGTGCCAGCTCACCCCAGACAGGGGGCTACTATGGCTACACCTTC
TRBJ2-2,few,TRBV19,.,CASSTGSPDTGELFF,TGTGCCAGTAGTACAGGGTCCCCAGACACCGGGGAGCTGTTTTTT
TRBJ1-5,.,TRBV6-5,.,CASSPGLNQPQHF,TGTGCCAGCAGTCCAGGATTGAATCAGCCCCAGCATTTT
TRBJ2-7,.,TRBV19,TRBD1,CASRRQGTYEQYF,TGTGCCAGTAGGAGACAGGGAACCTACGAGCAGTACTTC
TRBJ2-3,.,TRBV19,.,CASTGTSLTDTQYF,TGTGCCAGTACCGGGACAAGCCTCACAGATACGCAGTATTTT
TRBJ2-1,medium-sized,TRBV6-1,TRBD2,CASSESGGSYNEQFF,TGTGCCAGCAGTGAAAGCGGGGGCTCCTACAATGAGCAGTTCTTC
TRBJ1-5,.,TRBV11-2,.,CASSLTVGGNQPQHF,TGTGCCAGCAGCTTGACTGTCGGTGGCAATCAGCCCCAGCATTTT
TRBJ1-5,.,TRBV19,TRBD1,CASSISTGRDQPQHF,TGTGCCAGTAGTATATCGACAGGGCGGGATCAGCCCCAGCATTTT
TRBJ2-2,.,TRBV27,TRBD2,CASSLLLAGGPSGELFF,TGTGCCAGCAGTCTGCTACTAGCGGGAGGGCCAAGCGGGGAGCTGTTTTTT
TRBJ2-1,.,TRBV19,.,CASSPWRGGGNNEQFF,TGTGCCAGTAGTCCGTGGCGAGGGGGGGGAAACAATGAGCAGTTCTTC
TRBJ2-7,.,TRBV18,.,CASSPKRGGNEQYF,TGTGCCAGCTCACCGAAAAGGGGTGGCAACGAGCAGTACTTC
TRBJ1-1,.,TRBV25-1,.,CASSEYIGVGALAFF,TGTGCCAGCAGTGAATATATCGGGGTAGGAGCACTGGCTTTCTTT
TRBJ1-2,.,TRBV25-1,.,CASSDWPGAYGYTF,TGTGCCAGCAGTGACTGGCCAGGGGCCTATGGCTACACCTTC
TRBJ2-3,.,TRBV5-1,.,CASSLQGRVSTDTQYF,TGCGCCAGCAGCTTGCAGGGGCGGGTCAGCACAGATACGCAGTATTTT
TRBJ2-7,.,TRBV18,TRBD1,CASSPFGTGGSYEQYF,TGTGCCAGCTCACCATTCGGGACAGGGGGTTCCTACGAGCAGTACTTC
TRBJ2-7,.,TRBV5-4,.,CASSFTGTEQYF,TGTGCCAGCAGCTTCACAGGGACCGAGCAGTACTTC
TRBJ2-1,.,TRBV5-1,TRBD2,CASSLGLAGGFSYNEQFF,TGCGCCAGCAGCTTGGGGTTAGCGGGAGGTTTCTCCTACAATGAGCAGTTCTTC
TRBJ2-7,.,TRBV11-2,TRBD2,CASSLEGGGNSYEQYF,TGTGCCAGCAGCTTAGAAGGCGGGGGTAACTCCTACGAGCAGTACTTC
TRBJ2-7,.,TRBV7-9,TRBD2,CASSLGTSANEQYF,TGTGCCAGCAGCTTAGGTACTAGCGCCAACGAGCAGTACTTC
TRBJ1-1,once,TRBV7-2,.,CASSLARNGRGMNTEAFF,TGTGCCAGCAGCTTAGCTCGGAACGGAAGGGGCATGAACACTGAAGCTTTCTTT
TRBJ2-5,.,TRBV20-1,.,CSARLKETQYF,TGCAGTGCTAGATTAAAAGAGACCCAGTACTTC
TRBJ1-2,.,TRBV19,TRBD1,CASSVTGTYGYTF,TGTGCCAGTAGTGTGACAGGGACCTATGGCTACACCTTC
TRBJ1-2,.,TRBV25-1,.,CASRGGVGGYPF,TGTGCCAGCAGAGGCGGGGTGGGTGGCTACCCCTTC
TRBJ2-7,.,TRBV7-8,.,CASSLAPTTDYEQYF,TGTGCCAGCAGCTTAGCCCCGACTACCGACTACGAGCAGTACTTC
TRBJ1-2,.,TRBV5-1,.,CASSPVRGDGYTF,TGCGCCAGCAGCCCTGTCAGGGGCGATGGCTACACCTTC
TRBJ1-1,.,TRBV19,TRBD1,CASRGQAENTEAFF,TGTGCCAGTAGGGGACAGGCCGAGAACACTGAAGCTTTCTTT
TRBJ2-7,few,TRBV7-8,TRBD2,CASSLGGGPSEQYF,TGTGCCAGCAGCTTAGGGGGAGGGCCAAGCGAGCAGTACTTC
TRBJ2-7,.,TRBV5-1,TRBD2,CASSLGGGGPGDYEQYF,TGCGCCAGCAGCTTGGGGGGGGGAGGGCCAGGCGACTACGAGCAGTACTTC